The clone carrying this T cell receptor (beta chain) was observed a few times. What it binds is unknown. Germline loops: CDR1 MGHDK, CDR2 SYGVNS. This CDR3 spans 16 amino acids. V was trimmed by 3 bases and J by 4 bases, leaving 15 bases between them. These data belong to a study of T-cell memory formation after mild COVID-19. As for the study in general: Clusters were largely donor specific. Findings and limits, study-wide: Memory cells collected pre-infection included some clones that later responded, suggesting cross-reactive memory joined.

After 5'RACE with constant-segment primers, TCR alpha and TCR beta cDNA libraries carrying sample barcodes and UMIs were obtained. TCRdb reanalysed the 5' RACE reads using MiXCR and keeps one entry per CDR3 protein. In the table there are roughly 450,000 distinct CDR3 sequences, about 20% of which are singletons. Sequences were obtained from PBMCs or a T cell subset sorted from them (not recorded which). The clonotype was recovered from an adult woman who had mild COVID-19 (a few samples of this study predate the infection). Cell type and time point are not known. V usage is TRBV25-1 and J usage is TRBJ2-2; D might be TRBD1 (5 bases). CDR3 in DNA: TGTGCCAGCAGTGATAACCGTCAGGGTCTCACCGGGGAGCTGTTTTTT. It codes for CASSDNRQGLTGELFF.